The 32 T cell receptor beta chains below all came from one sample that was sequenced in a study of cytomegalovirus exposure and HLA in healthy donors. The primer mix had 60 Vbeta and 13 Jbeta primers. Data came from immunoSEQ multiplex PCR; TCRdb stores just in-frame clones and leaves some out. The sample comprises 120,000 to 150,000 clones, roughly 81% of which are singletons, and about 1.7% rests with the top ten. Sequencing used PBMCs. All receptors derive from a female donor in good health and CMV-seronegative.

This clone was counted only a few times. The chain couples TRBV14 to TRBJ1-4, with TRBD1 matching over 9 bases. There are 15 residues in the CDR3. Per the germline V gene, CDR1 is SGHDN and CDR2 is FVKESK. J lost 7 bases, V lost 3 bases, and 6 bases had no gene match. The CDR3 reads CASSQITGGREKLFF. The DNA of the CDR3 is TGTGCCAGCAGCCAGATAACAGGGGGCCGTGAAAAACTGTTTTTT.

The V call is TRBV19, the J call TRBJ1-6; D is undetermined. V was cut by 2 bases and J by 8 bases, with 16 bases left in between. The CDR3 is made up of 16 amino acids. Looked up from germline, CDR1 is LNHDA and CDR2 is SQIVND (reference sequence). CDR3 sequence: CASSISVEPTYSPLHF. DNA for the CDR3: TGTGCCAGTAGTATATCGGTAGAGCCAACCTATTCACCCCTCCACTTT.

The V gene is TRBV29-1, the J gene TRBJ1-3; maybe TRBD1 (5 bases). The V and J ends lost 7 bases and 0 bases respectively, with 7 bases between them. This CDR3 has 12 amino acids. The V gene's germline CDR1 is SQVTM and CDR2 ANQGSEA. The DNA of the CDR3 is TGCAGCGGGCAGGGCTCTGGAAACACCATATATTTT. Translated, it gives CSGQGSGNTIYF. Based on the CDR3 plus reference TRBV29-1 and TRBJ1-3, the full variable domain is SAVISQKPSRDICQRGTSLTIQCQVDSQVTMMFWYRQQPGQSLTLIATANQGSEATYESGFVIDKFPISRPNLTFSTLTVSNMSPEDSSIYLCSGQGSGNTIYFGEGSWLTVV.

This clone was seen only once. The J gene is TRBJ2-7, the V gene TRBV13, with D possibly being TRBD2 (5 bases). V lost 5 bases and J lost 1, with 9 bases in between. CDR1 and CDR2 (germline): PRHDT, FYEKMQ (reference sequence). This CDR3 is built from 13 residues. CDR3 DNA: TGTGCCAGCAGCGAGGGCAGGTCCTACGAGCAGTACTTC. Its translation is CASSEGRSYEQYF.

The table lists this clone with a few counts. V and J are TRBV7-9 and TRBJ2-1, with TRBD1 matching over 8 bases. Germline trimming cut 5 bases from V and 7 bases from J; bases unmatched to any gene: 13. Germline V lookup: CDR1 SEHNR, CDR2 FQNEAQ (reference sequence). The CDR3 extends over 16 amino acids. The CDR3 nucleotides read TGTGCCAGCAGCCCCAGGGATGGACAGGGAAGGAATGAGCAGTTCTTC. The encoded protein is CASSPRDGQGRNEQFF.

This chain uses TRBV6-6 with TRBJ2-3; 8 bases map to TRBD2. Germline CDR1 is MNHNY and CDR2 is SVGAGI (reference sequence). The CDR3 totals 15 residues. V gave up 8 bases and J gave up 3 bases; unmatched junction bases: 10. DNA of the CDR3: TGTGCCAGCTGGAGGGGACTAGGTGAAACAGATACGCAGTATTTT. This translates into CASWRGLGETDTQYF.

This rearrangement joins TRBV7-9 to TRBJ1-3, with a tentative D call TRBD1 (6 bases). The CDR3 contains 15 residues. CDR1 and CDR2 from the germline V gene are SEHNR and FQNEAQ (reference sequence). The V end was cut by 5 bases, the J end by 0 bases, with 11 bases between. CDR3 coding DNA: TGTGCCAGCAGCCCGGACAGTTACTCTGGAAACACCATATATTTT. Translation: CASSPDSYSGNTIYF.

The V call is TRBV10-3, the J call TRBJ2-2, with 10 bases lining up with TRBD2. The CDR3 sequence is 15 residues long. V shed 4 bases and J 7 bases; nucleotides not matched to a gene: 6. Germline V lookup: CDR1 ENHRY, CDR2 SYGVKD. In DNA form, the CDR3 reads TGTGCCATCAGTGCTCTAGCGGGAGCGGGCGGGGAGCTGTTTTTT. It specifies CAISALAGAGGELFF.

CDR3 loop: CASRYRGTETQYF. As DNA, the CDR3 is TGTGCCAGCCGGTACAGGGGGACAGAGACCCAGTACTTC. The chain carries TRBV6-1 and TRBJ2-5; 8 nucleotides align to TRBD1. Trimming took 8 bases from V and 4 from J; bases not matched to a gene: 6. The CDR3 runs 13 residues. Germline V gene lookup returns CDR1 MNHNS and CDR2 SASEGT.

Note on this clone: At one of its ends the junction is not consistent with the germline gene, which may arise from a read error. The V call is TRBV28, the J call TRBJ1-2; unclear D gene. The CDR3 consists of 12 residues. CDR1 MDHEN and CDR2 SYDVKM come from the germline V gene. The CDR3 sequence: CASKTENRGYTF. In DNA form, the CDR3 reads TGTGCAAGCAAGACTGAGAATAGGGGCTACACCTTC.

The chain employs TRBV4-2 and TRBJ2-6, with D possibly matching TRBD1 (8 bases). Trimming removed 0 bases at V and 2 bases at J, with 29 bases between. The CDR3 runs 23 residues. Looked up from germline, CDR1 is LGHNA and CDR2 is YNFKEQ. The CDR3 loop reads CASSQEGLKGGWTGITGANVLTF. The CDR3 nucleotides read TGTGCCAGCAGCCAAGAAGGGTTAAAGGGGGGGTGGACAGGGATAACTGGGGCCAACGTCCTGACTTTC.

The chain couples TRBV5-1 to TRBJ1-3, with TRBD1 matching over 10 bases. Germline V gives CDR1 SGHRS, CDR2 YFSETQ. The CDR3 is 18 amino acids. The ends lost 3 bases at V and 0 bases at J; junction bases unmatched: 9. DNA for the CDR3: TGCGCCAGCAGCTGGCCCCGGGGACAGGGGACCTCTGGAAACACCATATATTTT. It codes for CASSWPRGQGTSGNTIYF.

The CDR3 spells CASSEAPGQGARLFF. The CDR3 DNA is TGTGCCAGCAGTGAAGCGCCCGGGCAGGGGGCGCGGCTGTTTTTT. The chain is built from TRBV2 and TRBJ2-2, with 8 bases aligning to TRBD1. CDR3 size: 15 residues. V trimming: 0 bases; J trimming: 13 bases; junction bases outside the gene matches: 10. Germline V CDR1 and CDR2: SNHLY, FYNNEI.

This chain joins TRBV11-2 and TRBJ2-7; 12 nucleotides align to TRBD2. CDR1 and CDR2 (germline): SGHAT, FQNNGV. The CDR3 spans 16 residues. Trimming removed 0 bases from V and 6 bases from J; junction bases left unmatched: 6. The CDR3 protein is CASSLEPSGRGSEQYF. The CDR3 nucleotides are TGTGCCAGCAGCTTAGAGCCTAGCGGGAGGGGGTCCGAGCAGTACTTC.

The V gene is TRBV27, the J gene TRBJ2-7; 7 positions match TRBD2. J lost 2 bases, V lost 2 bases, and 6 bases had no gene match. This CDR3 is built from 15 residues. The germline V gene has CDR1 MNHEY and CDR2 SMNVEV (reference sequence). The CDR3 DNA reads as TGTGCCAGCAGTTTAAGGCGGGAGTTCACCTACGAGCAGTACTTC. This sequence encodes CASSLRREFTYEQYF.

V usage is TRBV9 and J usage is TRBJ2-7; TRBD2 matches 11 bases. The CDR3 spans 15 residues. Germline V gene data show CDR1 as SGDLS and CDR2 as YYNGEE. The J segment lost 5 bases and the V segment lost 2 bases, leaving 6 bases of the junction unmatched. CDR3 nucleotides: TGTGCCAGCAGCGTTAGCGGGAGGGGTGCGGACGAGCAGTACTTC. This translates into CASSVSGRGADEQYF.

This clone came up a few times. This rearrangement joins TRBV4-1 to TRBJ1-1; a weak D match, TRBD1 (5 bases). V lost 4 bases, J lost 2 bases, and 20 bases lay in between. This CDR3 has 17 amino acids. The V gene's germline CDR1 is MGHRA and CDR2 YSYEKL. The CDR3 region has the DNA TGCGCCAGCAGCCGCGCTGGGGGGGGAGTCAGAAACACTGAAGCTTTCTTT. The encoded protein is CASSRAGGGVRNTEAFF.

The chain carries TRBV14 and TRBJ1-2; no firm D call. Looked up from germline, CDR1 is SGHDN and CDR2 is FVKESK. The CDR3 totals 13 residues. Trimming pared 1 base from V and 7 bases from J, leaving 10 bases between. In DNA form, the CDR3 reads TGTGCCAGCAGCCAAGCTTACTTTGGTGGCTACACCTTC. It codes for CASSQAYFGGYTF.

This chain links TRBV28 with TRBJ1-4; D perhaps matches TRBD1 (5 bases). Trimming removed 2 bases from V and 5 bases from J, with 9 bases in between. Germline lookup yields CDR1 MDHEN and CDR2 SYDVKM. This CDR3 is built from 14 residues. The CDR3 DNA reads TGTGCCAGCAGTTTAGGGCAGGGAAATGAAAAACTGTTTTTT. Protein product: CASSLGQGNEKLFF. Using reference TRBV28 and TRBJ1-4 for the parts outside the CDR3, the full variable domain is DVKVTQSSRYLVKRTGEKVFLECVQDMDHENMFWYRQDPGLGLRLIYFSYDVKMKEKGDIPEGYSVSREKKERFSLILESASTNQTSMYLCASSLGQGNEKLFFGSGTQLSVL.

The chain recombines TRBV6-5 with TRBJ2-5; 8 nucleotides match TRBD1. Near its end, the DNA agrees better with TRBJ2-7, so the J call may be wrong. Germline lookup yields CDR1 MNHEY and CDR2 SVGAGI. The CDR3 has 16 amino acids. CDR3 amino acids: CASSYSTAGGNDEQYF. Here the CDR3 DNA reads TGTGCCAGCAGTTACTCTACGGCAGGGGGCAACGACGAGCAGTACTTC.

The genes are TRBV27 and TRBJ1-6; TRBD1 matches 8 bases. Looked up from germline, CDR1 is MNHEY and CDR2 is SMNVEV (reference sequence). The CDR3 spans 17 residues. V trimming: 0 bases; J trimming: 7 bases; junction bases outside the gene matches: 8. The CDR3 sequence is CASSLSGQGAPNSPLHF. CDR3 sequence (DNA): TGTGCCAGCAGTTTATCCGGGCAGGGGGCGCCCAATTCACCCCTCCACTTT.

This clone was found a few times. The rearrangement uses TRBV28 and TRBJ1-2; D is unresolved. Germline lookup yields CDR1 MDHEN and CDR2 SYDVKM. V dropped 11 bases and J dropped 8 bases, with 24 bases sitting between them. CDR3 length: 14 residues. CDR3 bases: TGTGCCGCACTCCCCGGGAACCGGGTTAGGGGCTACACCTTC. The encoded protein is CAALPGNRVRGYTF.

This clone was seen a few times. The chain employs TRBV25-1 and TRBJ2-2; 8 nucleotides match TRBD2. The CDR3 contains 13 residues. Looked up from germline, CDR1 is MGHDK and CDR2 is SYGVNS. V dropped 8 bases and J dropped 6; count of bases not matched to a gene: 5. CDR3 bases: TGTGCCAGCGACGGGGGGGGTTCCGGGGAGCTGTTTTTT. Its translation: CASDGGGSGELFF.

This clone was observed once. CDR3 amino acids: CASSPLQGNYGYTF. CDR3 coding DNA: TGTGCCAGCAGCCCGTTACAGGGTAACTATGGCTACACCTTC. The V call is TRBV5-5, the J call TRBJ1-2; D is possibly TRBD1 (6 bases). The length of the CDR3 is 14 residues. V lost 4 bases, J lost 1 base, and 11 bases lay in between. Germline CDR1 is SGHKS and CDR2 is YYEKEE (reference sequence).

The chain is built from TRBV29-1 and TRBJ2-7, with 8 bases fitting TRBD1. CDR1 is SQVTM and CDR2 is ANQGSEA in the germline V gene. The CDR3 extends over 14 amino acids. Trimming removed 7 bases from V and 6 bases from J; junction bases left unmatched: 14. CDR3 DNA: TGCAGCGCCGAGAGTACAGGGGGTTATTCCGAGCAGTACTTC. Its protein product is CSAESTGGYSEQYF.

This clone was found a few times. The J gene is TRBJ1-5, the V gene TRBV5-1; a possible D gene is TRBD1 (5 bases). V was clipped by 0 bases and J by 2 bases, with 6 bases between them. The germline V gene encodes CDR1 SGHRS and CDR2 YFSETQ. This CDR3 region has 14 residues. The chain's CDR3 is CASSLETGNQPQHF. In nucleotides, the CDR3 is TGCGCCAGCAGCTTGGAGACAGGCAATCAGCCCCAGCATTTT.

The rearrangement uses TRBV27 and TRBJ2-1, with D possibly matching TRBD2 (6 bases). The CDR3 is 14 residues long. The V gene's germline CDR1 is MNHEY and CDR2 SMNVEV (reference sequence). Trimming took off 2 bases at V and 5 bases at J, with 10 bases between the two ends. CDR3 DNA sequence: TGTGCCAGCAGTTTAGGTCGGGGGAACAATGAGCAGTTCTTC. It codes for CASSLGRGNNEQFF.

The CDR3 DNA follows: TGTGCCAGCAGTACCGTCGACAGGGACACTGAAGCTTTCTTT. Translated: CASSTVDRDTEAFF. The chain is built from TRBV27 and TRBJ1-1, with 7 bases matching TRBD1. CDR1 and CDR2 from the germline V gene are MNHEY and SMNVEV (reference sequence). V lost 5 bases, J lost 3 bases, and 6 bases stayed unmatched. CDR3 size: 14 residues.

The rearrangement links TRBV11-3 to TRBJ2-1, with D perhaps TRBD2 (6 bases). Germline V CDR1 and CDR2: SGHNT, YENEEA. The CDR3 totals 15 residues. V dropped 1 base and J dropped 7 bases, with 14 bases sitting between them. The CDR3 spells CASSLAGARGNEQFF. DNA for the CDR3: TGTGCCAGCAGCTTAGCGGGAGCCCGTGGAAATGAGCAGTTCTTC.

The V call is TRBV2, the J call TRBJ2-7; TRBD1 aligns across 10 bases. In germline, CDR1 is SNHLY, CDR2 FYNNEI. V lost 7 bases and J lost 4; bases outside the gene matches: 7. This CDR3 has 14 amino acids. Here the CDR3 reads CASTERDRGYEQYF. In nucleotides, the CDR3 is TGTGCCAGCACCGAACGGGACAGGGGTTACGAGCAGTACTTC.

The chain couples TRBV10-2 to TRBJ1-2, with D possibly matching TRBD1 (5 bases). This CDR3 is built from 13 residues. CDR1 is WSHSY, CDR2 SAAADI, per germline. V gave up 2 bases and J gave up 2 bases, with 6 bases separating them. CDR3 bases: TGCGCCAGCAGTGAGCCAGGGAACTATGGCTACACCTTC. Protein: CASSEPGNYGYTF.

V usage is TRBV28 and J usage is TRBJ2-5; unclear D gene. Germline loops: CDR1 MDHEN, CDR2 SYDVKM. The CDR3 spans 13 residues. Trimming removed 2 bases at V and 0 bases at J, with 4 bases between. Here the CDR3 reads CASSLQYQETQYF. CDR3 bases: TGTGCCAGCAGTTTACAGTACCAAGAGACCCAGTACTTC.